The entry below gives a single TCR beta chain sequence along with its context. The CDR3 is 11 residues long. Germline CDR1 is DFQATT and CDR2 is SNEGSKA (reference sequence). The V end was cut by 3 bases, the J end by 5 bases, with 5 bases between. TCRdb's table, derived via immunoSEQ multiplex PCR, lists solely in-frame clones and lacks some. This table holds approximately 230,000 clones, 87% found once. This record comes from a study of blood T cell repertoires in COVID-19. About the research overall: Some COVID-19 samples were acute and others convalescent; all came from the United States, Italy and Spain.

The gene calls are TRBV20-1 and TRBJ2-1; no clear D gene. The clonotype comes from a man aged 18 to 29 with active or convalescent COVID-19. The specimen sequenced was peripheral blood. The CDR3 coding sequence is TGCAGTGCTAGTCAGAACAATGAGCAGTTCTTC. Its protein product is CSASQNNEQFF.